This T cell receptor (beta chain) was found in a study of blood T cell repertoires in COVID-19. The wider study: Whether acute or convalescent, the COVID-19 samples came from the United States, Italy and Spain. From T cells, B-cell-depleted T cells, or PBMCs came the material, which was cDNA or gDNA.

Original data processing: The assay estimated nucleated cells by amplifying reference gene primers. Some clones are missing from TCRdb's copy, which holds only in-frame ones; the method was immunoSEQ multiplex PCR. V and J calls plus clone size are reproduced from that table; the DNA served to infer D and trimming. The sample comprises 150,000 to 200,000 clones, 65% to 90% of which are singletons, and about 8.2% rests with the top ten. Germline assignment: CDR1 SGDLS and CDR2 YYNGEE. With V trimmed by 4 bases and J by 1 base, 4 bases remained unmatched. The CDR3 is made up of 14 amino acids. This rearrangement joins TRBV9 to TRBJ2-7; TRBD2 matches at 8 bases. The TCR sequence derives from a man aged 55 to 69 with acute or convalescent COVID-19. Material for sequencing was peripheral blood. The CDR3 spells CASSPGLASYEQYF. DNA of the CDR3: TGTGCCAGCAGCCCCGGACTAGCATCCTACGAGCAGTACTTC. Together with reference TRBV9 and TRBJ2-7, the CDR3 gives the full variable domain: DSGVTQTPKHLITATGQRVTLRCSPRSGDLSVYWYQQSLDQGLQFLIQYYNGEERAKGNILERFSAQQFPDLHSELNLSSLELGDSALYFCASSPGLASYEQYFGPGTRLTVT.